The clone carrying this TCR beta chain came up once. Trimming took 4 bases from V and 1 from J; bases not matched to a gene: 4. CDR3 length: 14 residues. Germline V gene lookup returns CDR1 SGHNT and CDR2 YYREEE (reference sequence). Original processing methods: The authors estimated nucleated cell counts from reference gene primer amplification. Profiling relied on immunoSEQ multiplex PCR, and the TCRdb table lists in-frame clones only, not all of them. V and J calls and clone size are copied from that table; D and trimming were computed from the DNA. The table includes some 66,000 clones, roughly 90% detected once. The record originates from a study of blood T cell repertoires in COVID-19. About the research overall: The United States, Italy and Spain provided the acute and convalescent COVID-19 samples. PBMCs, B-cell-depleted T cells, or T cells provided the cDNA or gDNA that made up the material.

The receptor's source is an older woman with acute or convalescent COVID-19. The chain recombines TRBV5-4 with TRBJ1-1; TRBD1 agrees at 7 bases. Sequenced input: peripheral blood. The CDR3 sequence: CASSPTGRNTEAFF. CDR3 DNA sequence: TGTGCCAGCAGCCCGACAGGGAGGAACACTGAAGCTTTCTTT.